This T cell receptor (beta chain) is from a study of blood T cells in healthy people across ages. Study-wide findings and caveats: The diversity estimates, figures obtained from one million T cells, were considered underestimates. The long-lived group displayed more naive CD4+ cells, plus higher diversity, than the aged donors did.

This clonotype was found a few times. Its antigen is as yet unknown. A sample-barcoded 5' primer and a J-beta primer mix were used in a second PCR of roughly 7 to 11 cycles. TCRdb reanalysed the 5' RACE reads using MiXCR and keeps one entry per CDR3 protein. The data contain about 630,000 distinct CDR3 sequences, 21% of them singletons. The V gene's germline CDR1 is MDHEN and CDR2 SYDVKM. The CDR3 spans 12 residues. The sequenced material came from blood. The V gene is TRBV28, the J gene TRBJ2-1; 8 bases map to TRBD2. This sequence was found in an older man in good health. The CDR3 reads CGSGSSYNEQFF. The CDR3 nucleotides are TGTGGAAGCGGGAGCTCCTACAATGAGCAGTTCTTC.